This entry concerns a single T cell receptor (beta chain). The study counted Cohort 3 donors as recovered given two negative PCRs, clearance, or symptom resolution. Under the authors' procedure: Amplification with reference gene primers provided the estimates of nucleated cell counts. Clones were sequenced by immunoSEQ multiplex PCR, and TCRdb holds only the in-frame ones, with some missing. The V and J calls and clone size are taken from that table; D and trimming were inferred from the DNA. The data hold about 380,000 clones, with more than 75% observed a single time. The data originate from a study of blood T cell repertoires in COVID-19. On the study more broadly: Samples taken during acute and convalescent COVID-19 were collected in the United States, Italy and Spain. From T cells, B-cell-depleted T cells, or PBMCs came the material, which was cDNA or gDNA.

The V gene's germline CDR1 is SGHNT and CDR2 YYREEE (reference sequence). V lost 4 bases, J lost 3 bases, and 10 bases lay in between. This CDR3 spans 13 amino acids. The sequence was obtained from a woman between 18 and 29 years old who had recovered from COVID-19. The sample was PBMCs or T cells enriched from blood (not recorded which). The chain carries TRBV5-4 and TRBJ1-2, with D unclear. The CDR3: CASSDTVDYGYTF. The CDR3 DNA follows: TGTGCCAGCAGCGACACAGTTGACTATGGCTACACCTTC. Variable domain in full (rest from reference TRBV5-4 and TRBJ1-2): ETGVTQSPTHLIKTRGQQVTLRCSSQSGHNTVSWYQQALGQGPQFIFQYYREEENGRGNFPPRFSGLQFPNYSSELNVNALELDDSALYLCASSDTVDYGYTFGSGTRLTVV.